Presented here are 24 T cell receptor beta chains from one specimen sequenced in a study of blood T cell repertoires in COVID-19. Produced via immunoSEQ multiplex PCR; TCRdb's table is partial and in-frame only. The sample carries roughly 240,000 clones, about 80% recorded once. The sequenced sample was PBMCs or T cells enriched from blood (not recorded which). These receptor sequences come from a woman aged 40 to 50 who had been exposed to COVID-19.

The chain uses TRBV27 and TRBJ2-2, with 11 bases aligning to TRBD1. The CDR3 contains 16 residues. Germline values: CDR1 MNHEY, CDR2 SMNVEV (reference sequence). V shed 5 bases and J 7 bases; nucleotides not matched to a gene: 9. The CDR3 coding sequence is TGTGCCAGCAGTCTTCAAGGACAGGGGGCGGTCGGGGAGCTGTTTTTT. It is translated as CASSLQGQGAVGELFF.

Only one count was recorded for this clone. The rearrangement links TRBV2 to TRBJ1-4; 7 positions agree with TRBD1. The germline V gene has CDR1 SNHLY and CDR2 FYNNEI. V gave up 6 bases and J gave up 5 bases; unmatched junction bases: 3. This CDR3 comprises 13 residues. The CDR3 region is CASREDRNEKLFF. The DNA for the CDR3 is TGTGCCAGCAGGGAGGACAGGAATGAAAAACTGTTTTTT.

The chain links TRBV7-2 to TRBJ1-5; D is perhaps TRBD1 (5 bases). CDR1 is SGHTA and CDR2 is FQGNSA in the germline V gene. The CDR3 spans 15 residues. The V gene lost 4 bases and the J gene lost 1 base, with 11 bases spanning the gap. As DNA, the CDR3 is TGTGCCAGCAGCTATGCGGGGGGGAGCAATCAGCCCCAGCATTTT. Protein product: CASSYAGGSNQPQHF.

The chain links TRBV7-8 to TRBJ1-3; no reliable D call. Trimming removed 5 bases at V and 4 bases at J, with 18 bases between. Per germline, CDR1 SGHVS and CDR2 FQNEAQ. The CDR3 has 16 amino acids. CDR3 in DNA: TGTGCCAGCAGCGCGGGGATGGGAGTAGGGGGAAACACCATATATTTT. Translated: CASSAGMGVGGNTIYF. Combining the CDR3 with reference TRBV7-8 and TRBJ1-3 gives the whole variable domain GAGVSQSPRYKVAKRGQDVALRCDPISGHVSLFWYQQALGQGPEFLTYFQNEAQLDKSGLPSDRFFAERPEGSVSTLKIQRTQQEDSAVYLCASSAGMGVGGNTIYFGEGSWLTVV.

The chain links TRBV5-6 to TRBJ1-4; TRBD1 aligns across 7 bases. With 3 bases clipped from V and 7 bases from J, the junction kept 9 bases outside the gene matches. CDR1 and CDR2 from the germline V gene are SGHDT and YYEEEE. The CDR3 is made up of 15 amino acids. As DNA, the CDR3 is TGTGCCAGCAGCTCCCCCTACAGGGGCGGTGAAAAACTGTTTTTT. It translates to CASSSPYRGGEKLFF.

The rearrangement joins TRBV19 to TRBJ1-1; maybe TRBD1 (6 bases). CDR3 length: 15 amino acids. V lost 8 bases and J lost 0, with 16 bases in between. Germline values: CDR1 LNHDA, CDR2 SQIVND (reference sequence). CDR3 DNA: TGTGCCAGTCTCGACAGGCTAAAGATGAACACTGAAGCTTTCTTT. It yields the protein CASLDRLKMNTEAFF.

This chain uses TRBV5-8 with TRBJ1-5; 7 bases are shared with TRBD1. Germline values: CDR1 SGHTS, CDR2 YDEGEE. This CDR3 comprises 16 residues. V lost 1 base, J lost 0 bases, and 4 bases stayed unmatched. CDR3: CASSLWQGDSNQPQHF. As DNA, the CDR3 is TGTGCCAGCAGCTTGTGGCAGGGGGATAGCAATCAGCCCCAGCATTTT.

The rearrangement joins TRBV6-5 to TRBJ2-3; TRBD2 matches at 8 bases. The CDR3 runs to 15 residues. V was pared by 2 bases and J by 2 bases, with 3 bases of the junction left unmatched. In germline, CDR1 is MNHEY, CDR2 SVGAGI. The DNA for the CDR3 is TGTGCCAGCAGTTACCAAGCGGGGGTCACAGATACGCAGTATTTT. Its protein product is CASSYQAGVTDTQYF.

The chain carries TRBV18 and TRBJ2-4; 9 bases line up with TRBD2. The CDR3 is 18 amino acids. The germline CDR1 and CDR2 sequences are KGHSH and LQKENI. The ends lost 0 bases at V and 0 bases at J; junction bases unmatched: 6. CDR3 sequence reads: CASSPPNSGGLAKNIQYF. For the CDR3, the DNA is TGTGCCAGCTCACCACCGAATAGCGGGGGACTAGCCAAAAACATTCAGTACTTC.

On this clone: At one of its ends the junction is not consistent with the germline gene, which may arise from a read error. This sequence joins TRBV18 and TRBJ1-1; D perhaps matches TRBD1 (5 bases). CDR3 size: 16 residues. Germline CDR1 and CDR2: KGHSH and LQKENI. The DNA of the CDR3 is TGTGCCAGGTCACTACTTGGCCCGGGGGTTAACACTGAAGCTTTCTTT. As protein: CARSLLGPGVNTEAFF.

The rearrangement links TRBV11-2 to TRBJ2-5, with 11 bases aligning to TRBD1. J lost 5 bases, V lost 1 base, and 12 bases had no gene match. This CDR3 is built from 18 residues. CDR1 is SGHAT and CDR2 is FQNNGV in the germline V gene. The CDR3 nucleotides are TGTGCCAGCAGCTTAGGATTGTTGGGACAGGGGGAGATGGAGACCCAGTACTTC. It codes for CASSLGLLGQGEMETQYF. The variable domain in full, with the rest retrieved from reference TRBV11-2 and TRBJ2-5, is EAGVAQSPRYKIIEKRQSVAFWCNPISGHATLYWYQQILGQGPKLLIQFQNNGVVDDSQLPKDRFSAERLKGVDSTLKIQPAKLEDSAVYLCASSLGLLGQGEMETQYFGPGTRLLVL.

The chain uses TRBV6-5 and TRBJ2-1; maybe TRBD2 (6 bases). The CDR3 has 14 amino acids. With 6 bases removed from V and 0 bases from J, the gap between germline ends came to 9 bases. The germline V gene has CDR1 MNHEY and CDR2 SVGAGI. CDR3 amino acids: CASRRDFSYNEQFF. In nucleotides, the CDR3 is TGTGCCAGCAGGAGGGACTTCTCCTACAATGAGCAGTTCTTC.

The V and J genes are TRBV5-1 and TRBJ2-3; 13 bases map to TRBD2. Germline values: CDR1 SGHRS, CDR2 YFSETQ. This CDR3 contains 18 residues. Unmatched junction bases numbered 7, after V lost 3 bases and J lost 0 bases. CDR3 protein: CASSSWTSGGSSTDTQYF. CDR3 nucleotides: TGCGCCAGCAGCTCCTGGACTAGCGGGGGATCTAGCACAGATACGCAGTATTTT.

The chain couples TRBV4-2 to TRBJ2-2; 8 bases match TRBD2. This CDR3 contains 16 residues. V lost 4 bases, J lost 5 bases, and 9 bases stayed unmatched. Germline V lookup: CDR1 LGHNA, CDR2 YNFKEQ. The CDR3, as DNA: TGTGCCAGCAGCCCCTCGGGTGGCGGGGGGACCGGGGAGCTGTTTTTT. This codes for CASSPSGGGGTGELFF.

CDR3 in amino acids: CASRPPEGRTGREKLFF. Written as DNA, the CDR3 is TGTGCCAGCAGACCCCCTGAGGGTCGGACAGGACGTGAAAAACTGTTTTTT. V and J are TRBV28 and TRBJ1-4; 7 nucleotides align to TRBD1. CDR1 is MDHEN, CDR2 SYDVKM, per germline. Germline trimming cut 6 bases from V and 7 bases from J; bases unmatched to any gene: 17. The length of the CDR3 is 17 residues.

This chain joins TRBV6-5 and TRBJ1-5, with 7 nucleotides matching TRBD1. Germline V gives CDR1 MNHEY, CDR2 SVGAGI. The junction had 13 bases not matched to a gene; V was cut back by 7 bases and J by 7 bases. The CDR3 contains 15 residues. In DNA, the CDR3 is TGTGCCAGCAAAAGTGAAGGGGGCGCCGGACAGCCCCAGCATTTT. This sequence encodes CASKSEGGAGQPQHF.

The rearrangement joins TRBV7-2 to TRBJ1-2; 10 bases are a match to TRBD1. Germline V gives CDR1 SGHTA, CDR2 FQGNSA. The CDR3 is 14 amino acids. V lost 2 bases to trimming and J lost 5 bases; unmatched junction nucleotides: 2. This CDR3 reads CASSLSGQGYGYTF. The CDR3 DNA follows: TGTGCCAGCAGCTTATCGGGACAGGGGTATGGCTACACCTTC.

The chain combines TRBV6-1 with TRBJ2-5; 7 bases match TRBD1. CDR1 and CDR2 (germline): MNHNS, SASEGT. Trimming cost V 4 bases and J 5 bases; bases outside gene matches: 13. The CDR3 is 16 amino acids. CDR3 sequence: CASSGWGEGARETQYF. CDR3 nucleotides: TGTGCCAGCAGTGGGTGGGGCGAGGGGGCGCGGGAGACCCAGTACTTC.

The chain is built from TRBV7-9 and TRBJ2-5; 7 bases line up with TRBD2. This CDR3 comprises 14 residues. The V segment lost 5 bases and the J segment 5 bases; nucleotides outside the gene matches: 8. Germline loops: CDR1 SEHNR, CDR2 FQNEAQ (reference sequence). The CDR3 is CASSPRAGVETQYF. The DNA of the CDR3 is TGTGCCAGCAGCCCCCGTGCGGGGGTGGAGACCCAGTACTTC.

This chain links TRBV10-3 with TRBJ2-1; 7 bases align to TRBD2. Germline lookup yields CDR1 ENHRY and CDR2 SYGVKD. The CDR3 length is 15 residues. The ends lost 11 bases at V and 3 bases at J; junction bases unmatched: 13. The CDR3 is CASQTTTGGYNEQFF. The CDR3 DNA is TGTGCCTCCCAGACCACTACGGGGGGCTACAATGAGCAGTTCTTC.

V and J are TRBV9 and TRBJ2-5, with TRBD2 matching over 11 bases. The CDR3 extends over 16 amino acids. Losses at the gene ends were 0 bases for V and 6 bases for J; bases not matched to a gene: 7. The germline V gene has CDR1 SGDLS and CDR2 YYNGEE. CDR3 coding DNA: TGTGCCAGCAGCGTAGTGGCTAGCGGGGGGCTGAAGACCCAGTACTTC. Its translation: CASSVVASGGLKTQYF.

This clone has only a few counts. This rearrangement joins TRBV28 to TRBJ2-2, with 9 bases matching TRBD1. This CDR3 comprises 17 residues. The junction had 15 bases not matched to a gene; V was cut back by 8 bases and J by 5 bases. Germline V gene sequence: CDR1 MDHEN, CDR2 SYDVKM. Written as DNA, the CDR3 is TGTGCCAGCCGTCCGTGGTTACAGGGGGCAAGGACCGGGGAGCTGTTTTTT. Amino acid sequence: CASRPWLQGARTGELFF.

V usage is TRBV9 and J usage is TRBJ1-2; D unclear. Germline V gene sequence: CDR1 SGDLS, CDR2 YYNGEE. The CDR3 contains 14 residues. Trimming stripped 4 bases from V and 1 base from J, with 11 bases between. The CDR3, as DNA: TGTGCCAGCAGCTCCGGCGACAATAACTATGGCTACACCTTC. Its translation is CASSSGDNNYGYTF. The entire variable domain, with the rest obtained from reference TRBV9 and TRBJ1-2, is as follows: DSGVTQTPKHLITATGQRVTLRCSPRSGDLSVYWYQQSLDQGLQFLIQYYNGEERAKGNILERFSAQQFPDLHSELNLSSLELGDSALYFCASSSGDNNYGYTFGSGTRLTVV.

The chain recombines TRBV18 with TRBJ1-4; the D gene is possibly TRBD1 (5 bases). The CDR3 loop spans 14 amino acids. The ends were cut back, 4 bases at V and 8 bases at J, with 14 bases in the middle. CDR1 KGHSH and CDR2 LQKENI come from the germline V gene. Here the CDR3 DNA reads TGTGCCAGCTCACGGGCAGGGCCACAGGAAAAACTGTTTTTT. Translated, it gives CASSRAGPQEKLFF.